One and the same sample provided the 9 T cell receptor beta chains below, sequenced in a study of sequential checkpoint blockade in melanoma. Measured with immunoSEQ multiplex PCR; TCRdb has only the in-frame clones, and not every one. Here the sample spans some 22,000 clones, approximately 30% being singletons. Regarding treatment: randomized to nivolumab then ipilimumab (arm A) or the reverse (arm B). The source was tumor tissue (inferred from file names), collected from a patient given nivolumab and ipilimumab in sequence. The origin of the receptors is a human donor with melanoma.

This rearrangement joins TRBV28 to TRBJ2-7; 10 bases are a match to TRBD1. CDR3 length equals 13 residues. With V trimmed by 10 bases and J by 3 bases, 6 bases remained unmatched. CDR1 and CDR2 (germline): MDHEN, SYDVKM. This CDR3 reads CATRDRGLYEQYF. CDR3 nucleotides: TGTGCCACCCGGGACAGGGGTCTCTACGAGCAGTACTTC. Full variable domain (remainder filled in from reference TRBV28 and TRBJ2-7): DVKVTQSSRYLVKRTGEKVFLECVQDMDHENMFWYRQDPGLGLRLIYFSYDVKMKEKGDIPEGYSVSREKKERFSLILESASTNQTSMYLCATRDRGLYEQYFGPGTRLTVT.

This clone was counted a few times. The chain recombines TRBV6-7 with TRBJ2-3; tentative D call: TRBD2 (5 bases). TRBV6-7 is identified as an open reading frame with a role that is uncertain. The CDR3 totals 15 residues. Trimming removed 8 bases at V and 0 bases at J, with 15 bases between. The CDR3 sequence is CASRTGIVSTDTQYF. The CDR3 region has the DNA TGTGCCAGCCGGACTGGGATCGTTAGCACAGATACGCAGTATTTT.

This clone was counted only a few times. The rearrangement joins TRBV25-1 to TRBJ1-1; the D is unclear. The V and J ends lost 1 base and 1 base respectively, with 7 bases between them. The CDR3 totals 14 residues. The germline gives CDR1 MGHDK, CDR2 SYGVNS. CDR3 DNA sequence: TGTGCCAGCAGTGAATCTCGAGGGAACACTGAAGCTTTCTTT. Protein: CASSESRGNTEAFF. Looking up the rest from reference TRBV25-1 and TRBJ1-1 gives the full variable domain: EADIYQTPRYLVIGTGKKITLECSQTMGHDKMYWYQQDPGMELHLIHYSYGVNSTEKGDLSSESTVSRIRTEHFPLTLESARPSHTSQYLCASSESRGNTEAFFGQGTRLTVV.

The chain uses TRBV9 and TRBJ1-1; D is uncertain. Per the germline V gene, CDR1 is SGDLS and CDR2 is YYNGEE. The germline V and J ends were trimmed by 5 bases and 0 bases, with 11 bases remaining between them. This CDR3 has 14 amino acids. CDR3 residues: CASRGGPMNTEAFF. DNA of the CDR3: TGTGCCAGCAGGGGAGGACCCATGAACACTGAAGCTTTCTTT.

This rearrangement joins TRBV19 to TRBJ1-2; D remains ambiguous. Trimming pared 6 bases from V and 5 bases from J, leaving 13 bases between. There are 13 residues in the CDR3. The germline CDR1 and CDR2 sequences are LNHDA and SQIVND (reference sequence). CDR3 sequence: CASSPDGVYGYTF. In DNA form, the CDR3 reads TGTGCCAGTAGCCCCGACGGAGTTTATGGCTACACCTTC. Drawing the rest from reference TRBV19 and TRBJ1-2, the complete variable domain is DGGITQSPKYLFRKEGQNVTLSCEQNLNHDAMYWYRQDPGQGLRLIYYSQIVNDFQKGDIAEGYSVSREKKESFPLTVTSAQKNPTAFYLCASSPDGVYGYTFGSGTRLTVV.

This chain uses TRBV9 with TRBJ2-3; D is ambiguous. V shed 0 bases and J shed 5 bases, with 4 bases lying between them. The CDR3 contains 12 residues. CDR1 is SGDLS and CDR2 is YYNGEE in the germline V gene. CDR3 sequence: CASSVGIDTQYF. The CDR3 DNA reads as TGTGCCAGCAGCGTAGGTATAGATACGCAGTATTTT.

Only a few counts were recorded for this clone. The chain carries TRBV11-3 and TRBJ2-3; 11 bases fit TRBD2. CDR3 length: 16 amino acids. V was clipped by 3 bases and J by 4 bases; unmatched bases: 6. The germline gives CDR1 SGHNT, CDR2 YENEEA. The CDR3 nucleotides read TGTGCCAGCAGCTTCTCTAGCGGGGGGAGGGCAGATACGCAGTATTTT. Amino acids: CASSFSSGGRADTQYF.

CDR3 bases: TGTGCCAGCAGCTTAATTACAGGGAACACTGAAGCTTTCTTT. The encoded protein is CASSLITGNTEAFF. This chain uses TRBV11-3 with TRBJ1-1; D perhaps matches TRBD1 (5 bases). CDR3 length equals 14 residues. Trimming removed 2 bases from V and 1 base from J, with 8 bases in between. The V gene's germline CDR1 is SGHNT and CDR2 YENEEA.

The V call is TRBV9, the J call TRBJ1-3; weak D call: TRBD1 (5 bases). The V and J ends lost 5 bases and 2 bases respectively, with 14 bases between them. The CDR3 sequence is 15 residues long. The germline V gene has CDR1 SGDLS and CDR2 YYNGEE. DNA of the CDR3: TGTGCCAGCAGTGAAGGGACCACTCCTGGAAACACCATATATTTT. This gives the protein CASSEGTTPGNTIYF.